This is a list of T cell receptor beta chains from one sample in a study of cytomegalovirus exposure and HLA in healthy donors. Profiling relied on immunoSEQ multiplex PCR, and the TCRdb table lists in-frame clones only, not all of them. The sample comprises 150,000 or so clones, 60% to 75% of which are singletons, and less than 3.5% rests with the top ten. Sample: PBMCs. Receptors originate from a man younger than 35 in good health and CMV-seronegative. The conserved cysteine and the conserved F or W are not part of the CDR3 here.

j_call	v_call	cdr3_aa
TRBJ2-3	TRBV6-1	ASSEEAGGPDTQY
TRBJ1-5	TRBV19	ASNGRGLGQPQH
TRBJ1-6	TRBV6-1	ASRDRANSPLH
TRBJ1-1	TRBV6-1	ASSVGGNTEAF
TRBJ1-2	TRBV19	ASTRSGGGYGYT
TRBJ1-2	TRBV6-5	ASSEVGGDDGYT
TRBJ1-3	TRBV18	ASSPSGTGTGNTIY
TRBJ2-7	TRBV5-4	ASSLAGAPLYEQY
TRBJ1-1	TRBV18	ASVQGGGTEAF
TRBJ2-3	TRBV2	ARGTGKRTDTQY
TRBJ2-6	TRBV30	AWTRGRSERGANGLT
TRBJ2-5	TRBV5-4	ASSSSGTSEQETQY
TRBJ1-5	TRBV5-5	ASSLAEGYSNQPQH
TRBJ1-6	TRBV7-9	ATLESGNNSPLH
TRBJ2-4	TRBV6-5	ASSYLLGHSQY
TRBJ2-3	TRBV7-2	ASSLASGASLSTDTQY
TRBJ2-1	TRBV19	ASGTGGYNEQF
TRBJ1-1	TRBV18	ASSSLGQGKITEAF
TRBJ2-7	TRBV4-1	ASSQEGTDYEQY
TRBJ1-5	TRBV5-6	ASSFGTGGLQPQH
TRBJ1-2	TRBV9	ASSVALGDLGTGDNYGYT
TRBJ2-3	TRBV2	ASRRLATDTQY
TRBJ1-5	TRBV7-2	ASSLGATDGSSNQPQH
TRBJ1-3	TRBV10-1	ASRREGTDGNTIY
TRBJ2-1	TRBV9	ASSVLPQVGGPYNEQF
TRBJ2-1	TRBV7-2	ASSFRGGGNYNEQF
TRBJ1-2	TRBV5-1	ASSFSRGQEGYT
TRBJ2-2	TRBV6-4	ASSDSPRDTGELF
TRBJ2-6	TRBV9	ASSVAEPGQGSHSGANVLT
TRBJ2-3	TRBV29-1	SLDRAPLGYTDTQY
TRBJ1-2	TRBV29-1	SVEWQGATGYT
TRBJ2-1	TRBV10-3	AISEGTRGPTTHEQF
TRBJ2-3	TRBV28	ASSLRLPGTDTQY
TRBJ1-1	TRBV5-1	ASSPGTHLEAF
TRBJ1-3	TRBV6-6	ASVTGNIAGNTIY
TRBJ1-6	TRBV5-6	ASTYRSESINSPLH
TRBJ2-7	TRBV19	ASNSGVPYEQY
TRBJ2-3	TRBV19	ASSIGPSSTDTQY
TRBJ1-1	TRBV6-5	ASSYGQGVSITEAF
TRBJ1-5	TRBV15	ATSLGRGHQPQH
TRBJ2-2	TRBV28	ASSSGGQENTGELF
TRBJ1-5	TRBV28	ASISPAGQGWGQPQH
TRBJ1-1	TRBV4-2	ASSQARGTEAF
TRBJ2-3	TRBV5-1	ASTPRGASTDTQY
TRBJ2-3	TRBV4-1	ASSHKGLAGVWDTQY
TRBJ1-2	TRBV6-5	ASTRLGQSYGYT
TRBJ1-4	TRBV5-4	ASSRFDRSNEKLF
TRBJ2-2	TRBV7-2	ASSFLGQTTGELF
TRBJ1-1	TRBV4-1	ASSQRQALNTEAF
TRBJ2-1	TRBV19	ASSRGQGLGGSYNEQF
TRBJ2-5	TRBV25-1	ASSEPPSGQETQY
TRBJ2-7	TRBV11-1	ASSSLGTGTYEQY
TRBJ1-1	TRBV6-1	ASSEGLLFPYEAF
NA	TRBV5-1	ASSYDTPYEQY
TRBJ2-2	TRBV6-6	ASSYLNTGELF
TRBJ1-5	TRBV28	ASSFPGQGAQPQH
TRBJ1-5	TRBV6-6	ASTGQGSNQPQH
TRBJ2-5	TRBV6-5	ASSLSGSQETQY
TRBJ2-7	TRBV6-5	ASSYGAEVYEQY